Shown below are 3 T cell receptor beta chains from a single sample sequenced in a study of memory CD4+ T cells and cytomegalovirus serostatus. The sort gate was single viable CD3+CD4+CD8-CD45RO+ cells for memory CD4+ T cells. This table comes from immunoSEQ multiplex PCR, and its TCRdb copy is limited to in-frame clones, with some not included. The table has tens of thousands of clones, roughly 80% seen once. Sequenced sample: memory CD4+ T cells from blood. These receptors were obtained from an adult in good health and CMV-seronegative.

This clone was counted once. The V call is TRBV9, the J call TRBJ2-3, with no clear D. V gave up 0 bases and J gave up 0 bases, with 5 bases separating them. The CDR3 loop spans 14 amino acids. The germline CDR1 and CDR2 sequences are SGDLS and YYNGEE. For the CDR3, the DNA is TGTGCCAGCAGCGTAGGTCCCAGCACAGATACGCAGTATTTT. Translating it yields CASSVGPSTDTQYF.

The J gene is TRBJ2-6, the V gene TRBV18; tentatively, D is TRBD1 (5 bases). CDR3 size: 18 residues. The germline V gene encodes CDR1 KGHSH and CDR2 LQKENI. V was shortened by 4 bases and J by 0 bases, with 16 bases between the two germline ends. This chain's CDR3 is CASSRAGRADSGANVLTF. The CDR3 coding sequence is TGTGCCAGCTCACGGGCAGGGCGTGCGGACTCTGGGGCCAACGTCCTGACTTTC.

V usage is TRBV20-1 and J usage is TRBJ2-7, with D hard to call. The germline V gene encodes CDR1 DFQATT and CDR2 SNEGSKA (reference sequence). Between the trimmed V and J ends, which lost 5 bases and 5 bases, there was a span of 7 bases. CDR3 length: 10 amino acids. The CDR3 sequence is CSAAGDEQYF. DNA of the CDR3: TGCAGTGCTGCCGGAGACGAGCAGTACTTC.